These 23 T cell receptor beta chains originate from one sample sequenced in a study of early T cells in non-severe SARS-CoV-2 infection. One entry per CDR3 protein, called by TCRdb with MiXCR from the 5' RACE reads. The data hold about 110,000 distinct CDR3 sequences, with 10% to 15% observed a single time. The sample consisted of whole blood, taken at baseline. These receptors all come from an adult who was a healthcare worker with PCR-confirmed SARS-CoV-2 infection or an uninfected control (not recorded which).

Many counts were recorded for this clonotype. The CDR3 bases are TGTGCCAGCAGTTTTATCCTAGCAGCAGACACCGGGGAGCTGTTTTTT. Translating gives CASSFILAADTGELFF. The genes are TRBV12-3 or TRBV12-4 and TRBJ2-2; D might be TRBD2 (5 bases). Trimming removed 3 bases at V and 3 bases at J, with 14 bases between. This CDR3 spans 16 amino acids.

The V gene is TRBV4-1, the J gene TRBJ2-2; D uncertain. The CDR3 totals 15 residues. V gave up 9 bases and J gave up 3 bases, with 17 bases separating them. Germline V CDR1 and CDR2: MGHRA, YSYEKL. The CDR3 region is CASRLVRVDTGELFF. The CDR3 DNA reads TGCGCCAGTCGCCTTGTCCGTGTAGACACCGGGGAGCTGTTTTTT.

CDR3 DNA: TGCAGTGCGCCGTCGGACAGCTACGAGCAGTACTTC. It specifies CSAPSDSYEQYF. V gene TRBV20-1 combines with J gene TRBJ2-7, with TRBD1 as a possible D gene (6 bases). CDR1 is DFQATT and CDR2 is SNEGSKA in the germline V gene (reference sequence). Trimming shortened V by 6 bases and J by 3 bases, and 12 bases separated the two germline ends. This CDR3 is 12 amino acids long.

This clonotype was recorded many times. The rearrangement links TRBV7-9 to TRBJ1-1; 8 bases are shared with TRBD1. V lost 5 bases and J lost 2; bases outside the gene matches: 7. Looked up from germline, CDR1 is SEHNR and CDR2 is FQNEAQ (reference sequence). The CDR3 totals 15 residues. The CDR3, as DNA: TGTGCCAGCAGCCCCACTCAGGGGGCAAACACTGAAGCTTTCTTT. This encodes CASSPTQGANTEAFF.

V is TRBV19 and J is TRBJ1-2; maybe TRBD1 (6 bases). V lost 6 bases and J lost 6, with 14 bases in between. This CDR3 comprises 13 residues. Germline assignment: CDR1 LNHDA and CDR2 SQIVND (reference sequence). The CDR3 nucleotides read TGTGCCAGTAGCCTTACAGGGTTTGATGGCTACACCTTC. This encodes CASSLTGFDGYTF.

This clonotype has a count of ten or more. J is TRBJ1-1 and V is TRBV6-1; TRBD1 agrees at 7 bases. CDR3 size: 13 residues. Unmatched junction bases numbered 5, after V lost 3 bases and J lost 7 bases. Germline CDR1 MNHNS, CDR2 SASEGT. This chain's CDR3 is CASSDNRGVEAFF. CDR3 nucleotide sequence: TGTGCCAGCAGTGACAACAGGGGAGTTGAAGCTTTCTTT.

This clonotype was seen a few times. The chain links TRBV20-1 to TRBJ2-5; 12 nucleotides line up with TRBD2. V dropped 3 bases and J dropped 4; count of bases not matched to a gene: 9. The CDR3 has 16 amino acids. Germline lookup yields CDR1 DFQATT and CDR2 SNEGSKA (reference sequence). CDR3 loop: CSASLAGGLRRETQYF. The CDR3 DNA reads as TGCAGTGCTAGTCTAGCGGGGGGGCTTCGTAGAGAGACCCAGTACTTC.

This clonotype was picked up a small number of times. The chain has TRBV9 and TRBJ1-1, with 7 nucleotides matching TRBD1. Germline values: CDR1 SGDLS, CDR2 YYNGEE. V lost 4 bases to trimming and J lost 0 bases; unmatched junction nucleotides: 6. This CDR3 region has 15 residues. CDR3 loop: CASSPYGQVNTEAFF. In DNA, the CDR3 is TGTGCCAGCAGCCCTTATGGACAGGTGAACACTGAAGCTTTCTTT.

This clonotype was detected a few times. The gene calls are TRBV6-5 and TRBJ2-2; 10 nucleotides align to TRBD2. This CDR3 has 16 amino acids. Germline CDR1 MNHEY, CDR2 SVGAGI. V shed 6 bases and J 7 bases; nucleotides not matched to a gene: 11. The CDR3 DNA follows: TGTGCCAGCAGCCCGATAGCGGGGGGATCGGGCGGGGAGCTGTTTTTT. Its translation is CASSPIAGGSGGELFF.

This rearrangement joins TRBV6-1 to TRBJ1-4, with D unclear. This CDR3 contains 14 residues. Looked up from germline, CDR1 is MNHNS and CDR2 is SASEGT. Between the trimmed V and J ends, which lost 5 bases and 8 bases, there was a span of 15 bases. CDR3 residues: CASSPPRTSEKLFF. The CDR3 DNA sequence: TGTGCCAGCAGTCCTCCTAGGACTTCGGAAAAACTGTTTTTT.

The J gene is TRBJ2-3, the V gene TRBV28; 15 nucleotides match TRBD2. Losses at the gene ends were 3 bases for V and 5 bases for J; bases not matched to a gene: 6. Germline CDR1 MDHEN, CDR2 SYDVKM. The CDR3 is made up of 17 amino acids. Here the CDR3 reads CASSFKGLAGGKDTQYF. CDR3 DNA: TGTGCCAGCAGTTTTAAGGGACTAGCGGGAGGCAAAGATACGCAGTATTTT.

This clonotype appeared a few times. This chain uses TRBV7-9 with TRBJ2-5; the match to TRBD1 covers 7 bases. The CDR3 has 15 amino acids. V lost 5 bases and J lost 4; bases outside the gene matches: 10. Germline-derived CDR1 and CDR2 are SEHNR and FQNEAQ (reference sequence). Here the CDR3 reads CASSPGAGGRETQYF. CDR3 sequence (DNA): TGTGCCAGCAGCCCCGGGGCAGGGGGACGAGAGACCCAGTACTTC. The full variable domain, its missing parts supplied by reference TRBV7-9 and TRBJ2-5, is DTGVSQNPRHKITKRGQNVTFRCDPISEHNRLYWYRQTLGQGPEFLTYFQNEAQLEKSRLLSDRFSAERPKGSFSTLEIQRTEQGDSAMYLCASSPGAGGRETQYFGPGTRLLVL.

The sample holds a few counts of this clonotype. The V and J genes are TRBV29-1 and TRBJ2-3, with D perhaps assigned TRBD1 or TRBD2 (6 bases each). The CDR3 is 14 amino acids. Germline CDR1 and CDR2: SQVTM and ANQGSEA. V was shortened by 0 bases and J by 4 bases, with 11 bases between the two germline ends. CDR3 protein: CSVEDRGESDTQYF. The CDR3 nucleotides are TGCAGCGTTGAAGATAGGGGGGAATCAGATACGCAGTATTTT.

This clonotype has just a few counts. The chain couples TRBV2 to TRBJ1-5; D gene ambiguous. Per germline, CDR1 SNHLY and CDR2 FYNNEI. V lost 1 base and J 5 bases, leaving 9 bases between the germline ends. The CDR3 loop spans 14 amino acids. The CDR3 DNA reads TGTGCCAGCAGTGAAGAGGCGGATCATCAGCCCCAGCATTTT. Its translation: CASSEEADHQPQHF.

This rearrangement joins TRBV29-1 to TRBJ2-2; tentative D call: TRBD1 (6 bases). The germline V gene has CDR1 SQVTM and CDR2 ANQGSEA. There are 13 residues in the CDR3. V was pared by 4 bases and J by 6 bases, with 12 bases between. CDR3 bases: TGCAGCGTTGCAGGGGAAGGGGCCGGGGAGCTGTTTTTT. Translating it yields CSVAGEGAGELFF.

The rearrangement links TRBV28 to TRBJ2-1, with 10 nucleotides matching TRBD2. Germline lookup yields CDR1 MDHEN and CDR2 SYDVKM. The CDR3 extends over 14 amino acids. The V gene end was trimmed by 5 bases and the J gene end by 6 bases; junction bases not matched to a gene: 4. As DNA, the CDR3 is TGTGCCAGCAGTCCGACTAGCGGGCCCAATGAGCAGTTCTTC. Translated, it gives CASSPTSGPNEQFF. Variable domain in full (rest from reference TRBV28 and TRBJ2-1): DVKVTQSSRYLVKRTGEKVFLECVQDMDHENMFWYRQDPGLGLRLIYFSYDVKMKEKGDIPEGYSVSREKKERFSLILESASTNQTSMYLCASSPTSGPNEQFFGPGTRLTVL.

This clonotype was seen a few times. The chain joins TRBV4-1 to TRBJ2-1; TRBD2 matches at 12 bases. Trimming took 1 base from V and 4 from J; bases not matched to a gene: 17. This CDR3 spans 21 amino acids. The V gene's germline CDR1 is MGHRA and CDR2 YSYEKL. The CDR3 bases are TGCGCCAGCAGCCAAGTGAAAGGACAGGGAAGGACTAGCGGGGATTACAATGAGCAGTTCTTC. Protein product: CASSQVKGQGRTSGDYNEQFF.

The J gene is TRBJ1-2, the V gene TRBV5-1; D may be TRBD1 (5 bases). In germline, CDR1 is SGHRS, CDR2 YFSETQ. The V end was cut by 0 bases, the J end by 3 bases, with 12 bases between. The CDR3 is 15 amino acids. CDR3 in DNA: TGCGCCAGCAGCTTGGACAGTCAGGGATACTATGGCTACACCTTC. This codes for CASSLDSQGYYGYTF.

This clonotype was counted a few times. The germline gene is not matched at one end of the junction; a read error may be the cause. V gene TRBV11-2 combines with J gene TRBJ2-7; no clear D. Germline values: CDR1 SGHAT, CDR2 FQNNGV. This CDR3 has 15 residues. The DNA of the CDR3 is TGTGCCAGCAGCTTAGTGTCCGGTTTCTCCTCCGAGCAGTACTTC. It yields the protein CASSLVSGFSSEQYF.

V and J are TRBV19 and TRBJ1-2; 7 bases line up with TRBD1. The germline V gene encodes CDR1 LNHDA and CDR2 SQIVND (reference sequence). The CDR3 covers 14 residues. Trimming took 2 bases from V and 3 from J; bases not matched to a gene: 3. The CDR3 DNA reads as TGTGCCAGTAGTATAAAGACAGGGCACTATGGCTACACCTTC. Translating gives CASSIKTGHYGYTF.

In this sample, this clonotype turned up a few times. V and J are TRBV20-1 and TRBJ1-1; D gene uncertain. The V end was cut by 1 base, the J end by 9 bases, with 18 bases between. CDR1 and CDR2 from the germline V gene are DFQATT and SNEGSKA (reference sequence). The CDR3 extends over 14 amino acids. In DNA, the CDR3 is TGCAGTGCTAGAGCCACAGACAAACCTCTGAAAGCTTTCTTT. Its translation is CSARATDKPLKAFF.

The chain uses TRBV12-3 or TRBV12-4 and TRBJ2-3, with 7 nucleotides matching TRBD1. The CDR3 is 15 amino acids. V shed 1 base, J shed 4 bases, and the junction held 5 bases outside the gene matches. The DNA for the CDR3 is TGTGCCAGCAGTTTAGGCAGGGGGAGTGCAGATACGCAGTATTTT. Its translation is CASSLGRGSADTQYF.

V gene TRBV12-3 or TRBV12-4 combines with J gene TRBJ1-1; no clear D. Trimming took off 10 bases at V and 0 bases at J, with 12 bases between the two ends. The length of the CDR3 is 13 residues. The CDR3: CATSSQMNTEAFF. CDR3 nucleotide sequence: TGTGCCACCTCGTCACAAATGAACACTGAAGCTTTCTTT.